What follows are 27 T cell receptor beta chains derived from one specimen sequenced in a study of blood T cell repertoires in COVID-19. The method was immunoSEQ multiplex PCR; TCRdb's version includes in-frame clones alone and lacks a portion of them. The data hold around 99,000 clones, with about three quarters observed a single time. Material for sequencing was peripheral blood. The receptors were gathered from a man between 70 and 80 years old with acute or convalescent COVID-19.

The DNA for the CDR3 is TGCGCCAGCAGCGAGCAGGGGGGCTCCTACAATGAGCAGTTCTTC. This codes for CASSEQGGSYNEQFF. The chain links TRBV5-1 to TRBJ2-1; D possibly corresponds to TRBD1 (7 bases). Trimming shortened V by 4 bases and J by 0 bases, and 11 bases separated the two germline ends. The CDR3 loop spans 15 amino acids. Per the germline V gene, CDR1 is SGHRS and CDR2 is YFSETQ.

The chain links TRBV7-3 to TRBJ2-7; TRBD1 might be the D (6 bases). Germline assignment: CDR1 SGHTA and CDR2 FQGTGA. The V gene lost 1 base and the J gene lost 2 bases, with 12 bases spanning the gap. The CDR3 spans 15 residues. CDR3 in amino acids: CASSLRGQGTYEQYF. The CDR3 nucleotides read TGTGCCAGCAGCTTAAGGGGGCAGGGGACCTACGAGCAGTACTTC.

The chain uses TRBV29-1 and TRBJ1-1; 9 positions match TRBD1. The junction had 6 bases not matched to a gene; V was cut back by 4 bases and J by 3 bases. CDR3 length: 14 residues. Germline V CDR1 and CDR2: SQVTM, ANQGSEA. The CDR3 loop reads CSVVPWTGDTEAFF. CDR3 nucleotides: TGCAGCGTTGTCCCATGGACAGGGGACACTGAAGCTTTCTTT.

This clone has a handful of counts. The genes are TRBV11-2 and TRBJ1-2; TRBD1 aligns across 7 bases. CDR1 is SGHAT and CDR2 is FQNNGV in the germline V gene. This CDR3 spans 14 amino acids. V lost 6 bases, J lost 7 bases, and 11 bases stayed unmatched. CDR3 nucleotide sequence: TGTGCCAGCAGGTCATTGGCAGGGGGAGGTGGCTACACCTTC. Translation: CASRSLAGGGGYTF.

V usage is TRBV27 and J usage is TRBJ2-1, with 9 bases matching TRBD1. Germline assignment: CDR1 MNHEY and CDR2 SMNVEV (reference sequence). With V trimmed by 3 bases and J by 9 bases, 12 bases remained unmatched. The CDR3 runs 16 residues. Here the CDR3 reads CASSFSSGTGSGEQFF. The CDR3 DNA reads as TGTGCCAGCAGTTTTTCATCCGGGACAGGGTCAGGTGAGCAGTTCTTC.

The V gene is TRBV12-5, the J gene TRBJ2-1, with TRBD2 identical over 8 bases. CDR1 is LGHNT, CDR2 FRNRAP, per germline. The V segment lost 6 bases and the J segment 7 bases; nucleotides outside the gene matches: 8. CDR3 length: 14 residues. CDR3 in amino acids: CASGPGLAGNEQFF. CDR3 in DNA: TGTGCTAGTGGCCCCGGACTAGCAGGGAATGAGCAGTTCTTC.

The chain employs TRBV9 and TRBJ2-3; 7 nucleotides align to TRBD1. Germline V gene data show CDR1 as SGDLS and CDR2 as YYNGEE. The CDR3 is 14 amino acids. V was clipped by 0 bases and J by 6 bases; unmatched bases: 4. DNA of the CDR3: TGTGCCAGCAGCGTAGATCAGGGGGACGATACGCAGTATTTT. Protein sequence: CASSVDQGDDTQYF.

The chain carries TRBV3-1 (or the pseudogene TRBV3-2) and TRBJ2-7; D remains unclear. Germline loops: CDR1 LGHDT, CDR2 YNNKEL (reference sequence). This CDR3 comprises 11 residues. Trimming left V 2 bases short and J 6 bases short, with 5 bases between. CDR3 nucleotides: TGTGCCAGCAGCCAAACGAGCGAGCAGTACTTC. Encoded protein: CASSQTSEQYF.

As concerns this clone: A clone one base away is much larger, so this may be a read error. The rearrangement joins TRBV6-5 to TRBJ1-1, with D tentatively TRBD1 (5 bases). There are 12 residues in the CDR3. The germline V gene has CDR1 MNHEY and CDR2 SVGAGI. Trimming shortened V by 4 bases and J by 4 bases, and 7 bases separated the two germline ends. In nucleotides, the CDR3 is TGTGCCAGCAGTTTCGGGGGCACTGAAGCTTTCTTT. Translation: CASSFGGTEAFF.

This chain connects TRBV10-1 to TRBJ2-1, with 9 positions matching TRBD1. The CDR3 covers 14 residues. The J segment lost 8 bases and the V segment lost 5 bases, leaving 7 bases of the junction unmatched. Germline V gene data show CDR1 as WNHNN and CDR2 as SYGVQD (reference sequence). The DNA for the CDR3 is TGCGCCAGCAGTAACCGGGACAGGGCCGATGAGCAGTTCTTC. It specifies CASSNRDRADEQFF.

The chain has TRBV5-4 and TRBJ2-2; 16 bases are shared with TRBD2. The germline gives CDR1 SGHNT, CDR2 YYREEE (reference sequence). J lost 4 bases, V lost 3 bases, and 6 bases had no gene match. The CDR3 sequence is 18 residues long. In nucleotides, the CDR3 is TGTGCCAGCAGCTCCGGGACTAGCGGGGGGGCGGTCACCGGGGAGCTGTTTTTT. Translation gives CASSSGTSGGAVTGELFF.

The rearrangement uses TRBV19 and TRBJ2-1, with a weak D call TRBD1 (5 bases). Germline CDR1 reads LNHDA; CDR2 reads SQIVND (reference sequence). The CDR3 length is 15 residues. Between the trimmed V and J ends, which lost 3 bases and 3 bases, there was a span of 12 bases. CDR3 DNA: TGTGCCAGTAGTATTGGTGACAGTATCTACAATGAGCAGTTCTTC. It translates to CASSIGDSIYNEQFF.

Only a few counts were recorded for this clone. The chain joins TRBV5-8 to TRBJ2-3; 9 nucleotides line up with TRBD1. The CDR3 is 16 residues long. V lost 0 bases to trimming and J lost 1 base; unmatched junction nucleotides: 3. Looked up from germline, CDR1 is SGHTS and CDR2 is YDEGEE. CDR3 protein: CASSLAWTGGTDTQYF. DNA of the CDR3: TGTGCCAGCAGCTTGGCTTGGACAGGGGGCACAGATACGCAGTATTTT. Combining the CDR3 with reference TRBV5-8 and TRBJ2-3 gives the whole variable domain EAGVTQSPTHLIKTRGQQATLRCSPISGHTSVYWYQQALGLGLQFLLWYDEGEERNRGNFPPRFSGRQFPNYSSELNVNALELEDSALYLCASSLAWTGGTDTQYFGPGTRLTVL.

The rearrangement links TRBV6-6 to TRBJ2-1, with D maybe TRBD2 (7 bases). The CDR3 totals 16 residues. CDR1 MNHNY and CDR2 SVGAGI come from the germline V gene (reference sequence). V lost 4 bases and J 8 bases, leaving 21 bases between the germline ends. This CDR3 reads CASSSLSRGLRDEQFF. The CDR3 bases are TGTGCCAGCAGTTCCCTCTCGCGGGGGCTACGGGATGAGCAGTTCTTC.

The gene calls are TRBV10-3 and TRBJ2-2, with TRBD2 matching 7 bases. From germline, CDR1 is ENHRY and CDR2 SYGVKD. Trimming took 7 bases from V and 4 from J; bases not matched to a gene: 6. There are 14 residues in the CDR3. CDR3 region: CAIMGTTITGELFF. In DNA, the CDR3 is TGTGCCATCATGGGGACTACTATCACCGGGGAGCTGTTTTTT.

This clone has just one count. The V call is TRBV5-1, the J call TRBJ1-5; D remains unclear. With 0 bases removed from V and 0 bases from J, the gap between germline ends came to 7 bases. The CDR3 spans 15 residues. Germline CDR1 reads SGHRS; CDR2 reads YFSETQ. CDR3 region: CASSLDGNSNQPQHF. DNA of the CDR3: TGCGCCAGCAGCTTGGACGGTAATAGCAATCAGCCCCAGCATTTT.

This chain connects TRBV4-3 to TRBJ2-7; D remains unclear. The CDR3 runs 12 residues. In germline, CDR1 is LGHNA, CDR2 YSLEER. Trimming stripped 0 bases from V and 5 bases from J, with 5 bases between. Here the CDR3 DNA reads TGCGCCAGCAGCCAAGATAGAAACGAGCAGTACTTC. Its translation: CASSQDRNEQYF.

J is TRBJ1-1 and V is TRBV18; 9 nucleotides line up with TRBD1. The CDR3 is 15 residues long. The germline gives CDR1 KGHSH, CDR2 LQKENI. V shed 5 bases and J 5 bases; nucleotides not matched to a gene: 9. The CDR3 reads CASSLGQGRGTEAFF. CDR3 bases: TGTGCCAGCTCATTAGGACAGGGGAGGGGTACTGAAGCTTTCTTT.

This clone occurred once. The chain employs TRBV5-1 and TRBJ2-3; TRBD2 aligns across 10 bases. Trimming at V came to 4 bases and at J to 0 bases, leaving 8 bases not matched to a gene. Germline assignment: CDR1 SGHRS and CDR2 YFSETQ. The CDR3 contains 17 residues. CDR3 region: CASSRLSGGSSTDTQYF. In DNA, the CDR3 is TGCGCCAGCAGCCGCCTTAGCGGGGGGTCAAGCACAGATACGCAGTATTTT.

The chain carries TRBV7-2 and TRBJ2-7; 8 bases agree with TRBD2. This CDR3 region has 15 residues. V lost 1 base, J lost 4 bases, and 6 bases stayed unmatched. CDR1 SGHTA and CDR2 FQGNSA come from the germline V gene. CDR3 in amino acids: CASSLVAGGRYEQYF. The CDR3 bases are TGTGCCAGCAGCTTAGTTGCGGGGGGCCGTTACGAGCAGTACTTC.

This chain uses TRBV3-1 (or the pseudogene TRBV3-2) with TRBJ2-1, with 12 bases aligning to TRBD2. Germline CDR1 is LGHDT and CDR2 is YNNKEL (reference sequence). The length of the CDR3 is 14 residues. Losses at the gene ends were 1 base for V and 10 bases for J; bases not matched to a gene: 2. The CDR3 here is CASSQAGTSGEQFF. DNA of the CDR3: TGTGCCAGCAGCCAAGCCGGGACTAGCGGGGAGCAGTTCTTC.

The chain couples TRBV5-1 to TRBJ1-1; a weak D match, TRBD1 (5 bases). Germline V gives CDR1 SGHRS, CDR2 YFSETQ. Trimming shortened V by 3 bases and J by 7 bases, and 16 bases separated the two germline ends. The CDR3 sequence is 14 residues long. The CDR3 region has the DNA TGCGCCAGCAGCTCCCTGGGGGGAAGAGTTGAAGCTTTCTTT. Its protein product is CASSSLGGRVEAFF.

This chain uses TRBV6-5 with TRBJ1-1; D not resolved. Trimming left V 7 bases short and J 5 bases short, with 17 bases between. The CDR3 consists of 14 residues. The germline V gene has CDR1 MNHEY and CDR2 SVGAGI. CDR3 sequence (DNA): TGTGCCAGCACGGTCGCGGGTGTTTCGACTGAAGCTTTCTTT. Translation: CASTVAGVSTEAFF.

V gene TRBV18 combines with J gene TRBJ1-2, with a tentative D call TRBD1 (6 bases). The germline V gene encodes CDR1 KGHSH and CDR2 LQKENI. The CDR3 covers 14 residues. V lost 3 bases, J lost 0 bases, and 8 bases lay in between. Here the CDR3 reads CASSPRQANYGYTF. The CDR3 coding sequence is TGTGCCAGCTCACCTCGACAGGCTAACTATGGCTACACCTTC.

This sequence joins TRBV2 and TRBJ2-3, with 8 bases that match TRBD2. Germline CDR1 and CDR2: SNHLY and FYNNEI. The CDR3 covers 18 residues. The trim removed 6 bases at V and 0 bases at J, leaving 14 bases unmatched. The CDR3 here is CASRRPRRGVSSTDTQYF. CDR3 DNA sequence: TGTGCCAGCAGGAGACCTAGGCGGGGGGTTTCTAGCACAGATACGCAGTATTTT. Drawing the rest from reference TRBV2 and TRBJ2-3, the complete variable domain is EPEVTQTPSHQVTQMGQEVILRCVPISNHLYFYWYRQILGQKVEFLVSFYNNEISEKSEIFDDQFSVERPDGSNFTLKIRSTKLEDSAMYFCASRRPRRGVSSTDTQYFGPGTRLTVL.

The rearrangement links TRBV12-3 or TRBV12-4 to TRBJ1-1; the D is unclear. There are 11 residues in the CDR3. Deletions cut 4 bases from V and 4 bases from J, with 4 bases between. The CDR3 DNA sequence: TGTGCCAGCAGTTCTTTCACTGAAGCTTTCTTT. The encoded protein is CASSSFTEAFF.

This chain links TRBV2 with TRBJ2-3; TRBD2 is a possible D gene (6 bases). Looked up from germline, CDR1 is SNHLY and CDR2 is FYNNEI. Trimming left V 7 bases short and J 6 bases short, with 14 bases between. The CDR3 runs 13 residues. The CDR3 reads CASTRDSTDTQYF. The CDR3 DNA sequence: TGTGCCAGCACCAGGGACTCCACGGATACGCAGTATTTT.